This passage covers 7 T cell receptor beta chains from one sample sequenced in a study of identical twins (dated by TCRdb to the mid-2010s). The library was obtained by 5' RACE. Sequencer: Illumina HiSeq 2000. TCRdb reanalyzed the raw reads on its own, using fastp at Q25 for trimming and MiXCR for clone calling, and kept in-frame beta chains. Each CDR3 protein appears once, grouped with its most common genes and DNA. The sample contains under 500,000 distinct CDR3 sequences, 14% of them found a single time. The top ten constitute about 1% of the sample. These data were likewise used in another study, on yellow fever vaccine responses in identical twins.

Sequencing used CD4+ T cells sorted from blood. The receptor set was obtained from a woman under 30 in good health.

The chain uses TRBV14 and TRBJ2-1, with 7 bases that match TRBD1. Germline assignment: CDR1 SGHDN and CDR2 FVKESK. Trimming removed 2 bases from V and 5 bases from J; junction bases left unmatched: 12. The CDR3 is 17 amino acids. CDR3 coding DNA: TGTGCCAGCAGCCAAATCCAGGGGACAGCCGAGGACAATGAGCAGTTCTTC. Translation gives CASSQIQGTAEDNEQFF.

This clonotype was detected a few times. The chain carries TRBV20-1 and TRBJ2-1; 11 bases are a match to TRBD2. CDR1 and CDR2 from the germline V gene are DFQATT and SNEGSKA (reference sequence). V lost 5 bases, J lost 8 bases, and 11 bases stayed unmatched. CDR3 length equals 15 residues. The CDR3 reads CSAPKTSGRIHEQFF. In DNA form, the CDR3 reads TGCAGTGCTCCTAAAACTAGCGGGAGAATTCATGAGCAGTTCTTC.

The sample holds many counts of this clonotype. This chain links TRBV7-3 with TRBJ2-1; 16 nucleotides match TRBD2. The CDR3 length is 18 residues. Germline V gene sequence: CDR1 SGHTA, CDR2 FQGTGA. V gave up 1 base and J gave up 9 bases; unmatched junction bases: 9. The CDR3 coding sequence is TGTGCCAGCAGCTTAAAGGGACTAGCGGGGGGGCTATTGAGTGAGCAGTTCTTC. The encoded protein is CASSLKGLAGGLLSEQFF.

The chain employs TRBV3-1 and TRBJ1-6; unclear D gene. From germline, CDR1 is LGHDT and CDR2 YNNKEL (reference sequence). CDR3 length: 13 amino acids. The germline V and J ends were trimmed by 1 base and 7 bases, with 5 bases remaining between them. For the CDR3, the DNA is TGTGCCAGCAGCCAAGCAACGAATTCACCCCTCCACTTT. This encodes CASSQATNSPLHF.

This clonotype was found a few times. The chain has TRBV9 and TRBJ2-2; the match to TRBD1 covers 7 bases. The CDR3 has 15 residues. Germline V gene data show CDR1 as SGDLS and CDR2 as YYNGEE. Trimming cost V 1 base and J 0 bases; bases outside gene matches: 0. CDR3 sequence reads: CASSVQGANTGELFF. The CDR3 coding sequence is TGTGCCAGCAGCGTACAGGGGGCGAACACCGGGGAGCTGTTTTTT.

This chain uses TRBV24-1 with TRBJ2-1; TRBD1 matches 11 bases. V lost 0 bases to trimming and J lost 6 bases; unmatched junction nucleotides: 3. The CDR3 loop spans 16 amino acids. CDR1 KGHDR and CDR2 SFDVKD come from the germline V gene. Written as DNA, the CDR3 is TGTGCCACCAGTGATTTGCAGGGGACAGGGGGCAATGAGCAGTTCTTC. It encodes CATSDLQGTGGNEQFF.

This clonotype showed up just a few times. This chain connects TRBV12-3 or TRBV12-4 to TRBJ1-2; D is uncertain. Trimming left V 2 bases short and J 7 bases short, with 8 bases between. The CDR3 has 12 amino acids. CDR3 sequence: CASSLKGAGYTF. The CDR3, as DNA: TGTGCCAGCAGTTTAAAGGGTGCTGGCTACACCTTC.